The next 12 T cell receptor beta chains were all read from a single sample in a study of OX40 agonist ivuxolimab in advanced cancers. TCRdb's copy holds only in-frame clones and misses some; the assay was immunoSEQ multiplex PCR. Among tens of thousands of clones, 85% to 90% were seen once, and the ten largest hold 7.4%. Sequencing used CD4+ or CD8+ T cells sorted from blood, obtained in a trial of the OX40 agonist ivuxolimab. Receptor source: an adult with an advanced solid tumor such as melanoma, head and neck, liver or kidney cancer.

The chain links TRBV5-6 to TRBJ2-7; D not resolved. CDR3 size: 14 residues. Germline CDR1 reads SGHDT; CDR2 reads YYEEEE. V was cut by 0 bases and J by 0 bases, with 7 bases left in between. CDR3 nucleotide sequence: TGTGCCAGCAGCTTGGGCGTTGGCTCCTACGAGCAGTACTTC. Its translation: CASSLGVGSYEQYF.

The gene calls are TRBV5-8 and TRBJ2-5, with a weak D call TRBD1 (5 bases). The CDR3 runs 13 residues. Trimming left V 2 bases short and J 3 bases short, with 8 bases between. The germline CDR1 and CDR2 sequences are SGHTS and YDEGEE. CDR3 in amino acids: CASSFRGKETQYF. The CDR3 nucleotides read TGTGCCAGCAGCTTTAGGGGAAAAGAGACCCAGTACTTC.

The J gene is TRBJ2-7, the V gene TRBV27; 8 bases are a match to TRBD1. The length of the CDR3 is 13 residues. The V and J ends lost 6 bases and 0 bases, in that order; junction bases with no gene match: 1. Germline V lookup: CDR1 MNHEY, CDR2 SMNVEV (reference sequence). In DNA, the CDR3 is TGTGCCAGCAGGGGGACAGGCTCCTACGAGCAGTACTTC. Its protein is CASRGTGSYEQYF.

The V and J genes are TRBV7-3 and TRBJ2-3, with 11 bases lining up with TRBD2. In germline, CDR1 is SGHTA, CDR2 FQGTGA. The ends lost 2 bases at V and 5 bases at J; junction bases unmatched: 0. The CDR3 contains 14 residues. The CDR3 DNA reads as TGTGCCAGCAGCTTAGGACTAGCGGGAGATACGCAGTATTTT. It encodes CASSLGLAGDTQYF.

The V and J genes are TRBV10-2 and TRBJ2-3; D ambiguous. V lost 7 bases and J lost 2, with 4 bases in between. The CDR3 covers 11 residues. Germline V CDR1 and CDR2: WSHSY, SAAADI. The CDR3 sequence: CASKFTDTQYF. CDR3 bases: TGCGCCAGCAAATTCACAGATACGCAGTATTTT.

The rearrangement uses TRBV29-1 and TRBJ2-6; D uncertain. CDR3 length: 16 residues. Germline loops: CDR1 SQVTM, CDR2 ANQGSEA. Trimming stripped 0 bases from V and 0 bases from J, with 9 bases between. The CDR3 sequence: CSVEDSPISGANVLTF. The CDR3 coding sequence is TGCAGCGTTGAAGATTCACCCATCTCTGGGGCCAACGTCCTGACTTTC.

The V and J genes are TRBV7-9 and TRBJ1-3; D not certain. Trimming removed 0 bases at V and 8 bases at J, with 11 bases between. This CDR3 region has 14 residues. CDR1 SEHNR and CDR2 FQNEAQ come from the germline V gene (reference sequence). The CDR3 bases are TGTGCCAGCAGCTTAGCGAGAAGCAGCTACACCATATATTTT. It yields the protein CASSLARSSYTIYF.

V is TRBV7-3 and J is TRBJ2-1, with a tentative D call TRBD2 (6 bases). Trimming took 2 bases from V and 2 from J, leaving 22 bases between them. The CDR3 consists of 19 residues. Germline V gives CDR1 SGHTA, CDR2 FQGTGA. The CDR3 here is CASSLELVGGGKAYNEQFF. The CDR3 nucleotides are TGTGCCAGCAGCTTAGAACTCGTTGGTGGAGGGAAGGCCTACAATGAGCAGTTCTTC. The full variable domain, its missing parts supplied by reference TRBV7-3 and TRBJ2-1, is GAGVSQTPSNKVTEKGKYVELRCDPISGHTALYWYRQSLGQGPEFLIYFQGTGAADDSGLPNDRFFAVRPEGSVSTLKIQRTERGDSAVYLCASSLELVGGGKAYNEQFFGPGTRLTVL.

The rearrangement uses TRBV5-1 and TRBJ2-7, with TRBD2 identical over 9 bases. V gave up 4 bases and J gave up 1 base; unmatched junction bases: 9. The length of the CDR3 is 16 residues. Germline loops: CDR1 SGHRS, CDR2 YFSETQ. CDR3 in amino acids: CASSPGWTSASYEQYF. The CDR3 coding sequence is TGCGCCAGCAGCCCGGGATGGACTAGCGCATCCTACGAGCAGTACTTC.

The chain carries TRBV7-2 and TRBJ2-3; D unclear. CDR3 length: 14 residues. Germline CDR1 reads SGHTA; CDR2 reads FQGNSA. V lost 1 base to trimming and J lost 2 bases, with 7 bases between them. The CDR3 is CASSLGQITDTQYF. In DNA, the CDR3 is TGTGCCAGCAGCTTAGGGCAAATCACAGATACGCAGTATTTT.

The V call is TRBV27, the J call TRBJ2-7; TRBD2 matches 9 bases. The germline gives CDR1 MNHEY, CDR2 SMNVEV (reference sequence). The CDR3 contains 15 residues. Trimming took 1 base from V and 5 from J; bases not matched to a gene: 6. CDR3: CASSLFSGSVNEQYF. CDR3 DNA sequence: TGTGCCAGCAGTTTATTTAGCGGGAGTGTCAACGAGCAGTACTTC.

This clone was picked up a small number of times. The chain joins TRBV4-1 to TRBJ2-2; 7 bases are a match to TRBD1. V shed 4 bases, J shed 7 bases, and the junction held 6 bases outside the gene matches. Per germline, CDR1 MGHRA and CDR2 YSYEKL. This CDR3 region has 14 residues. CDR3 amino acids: CASSLKGAGGELFF. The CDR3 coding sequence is TGCGCCAGCAGCCTCAAGGGGGCTGGCGGGGAGCTGTTTTTT.